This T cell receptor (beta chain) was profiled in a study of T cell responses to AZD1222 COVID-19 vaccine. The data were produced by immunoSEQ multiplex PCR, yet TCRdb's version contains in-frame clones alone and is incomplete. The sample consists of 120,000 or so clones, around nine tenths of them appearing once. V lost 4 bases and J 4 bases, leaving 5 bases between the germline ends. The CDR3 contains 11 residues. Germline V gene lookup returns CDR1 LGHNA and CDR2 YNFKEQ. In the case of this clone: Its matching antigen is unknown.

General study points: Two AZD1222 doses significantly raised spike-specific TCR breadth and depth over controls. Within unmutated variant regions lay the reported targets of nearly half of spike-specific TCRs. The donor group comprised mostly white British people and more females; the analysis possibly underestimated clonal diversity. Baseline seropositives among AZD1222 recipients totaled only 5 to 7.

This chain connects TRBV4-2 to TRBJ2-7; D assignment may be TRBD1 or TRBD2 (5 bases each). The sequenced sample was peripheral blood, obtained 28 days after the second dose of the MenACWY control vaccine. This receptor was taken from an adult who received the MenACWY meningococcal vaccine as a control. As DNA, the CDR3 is TGTGCCAGCAGCCGGGGGTACGAGCAGTACTTC. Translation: CASSRGYEQYF.